Listed below are T cell receptor beta chains from one sample, sequenced in a study of cytomegalovirus exposure and HLA in healthy donors. TCRdb's table, derived via immunoSEQ multiplex PCR, lists solely in-frame clones and lacks some. Of more than 140,000 clones in the sample, roughly nine tenths were seen once. The sample comprised PBMCs. These receptors were taken from a woman in her late teens or twenties in good health and CMV-seropositive. Both conserved end residues are part of each CDR3. Fields, in order: CDR3 protein, CDR3 DNA, clone size, V gene, J gene, D gene. The D gene is left open where the match is weak. Some rows mark clone size as missing; the rest say once, few, many or name a class of expanded clone.

CDR3: CASSWTTGGNNEQFF
DNA: TGCGCCAGCAGCTGGACGACAGGGGGCAACAATGAGCAGTTCTTC
size: .
V: TRBV5-1
J: TRBJ2-1
D: TRBD1

CDR3: CSVGYLRAEAFF
DNA: TGCAGCGTTGGGTACTTGAGGGCTGAAGCTTTCTTT
size: .
V: TRBV29-1
J: TRBJ1-1
D: .

CDR3: CASSPMSGDEQFF
DNA: TGTGCCAGCTCACCAATGTCAGGGGATGAGCAGTTCTTC
size: .
V: TRBV18
J: TRBJ2-1
D: .

CDR3: CASSTSGTPPGIYGYTF
DNA: TGTGCCAGCAGCACATCCGGGACACCGCCGGGAATCTATGGCTACACCTTC
size: .
V: TRBV5-5
J: TRBJ1-2
D: .

CDR3: CASSLPQGSKNIQYF
DNA: TGTGCCAGCAGCCTACCACAGGGTTCTAAAAACATTCAGTACTTC
size: .
V: TRBV28
J: TRBJ2-4
D: .

CDR3: CASSPPTGGDVKDTQYF
DNA: TGTGCCAGCTCACCGCCGACGGGAGGGGACGTCAAAGATACGCAGTATTTT
size: once
V: TRBV18
J: TRBJ2-3
D: TRBD2

CDR3: CASSYGRVGEQYF
DNA: TGTGCCAGCAGTTACGGCAGGGTAGGCGAGCAGTACTTC
size: once
V: TRBV6-5
J: TRBJ2-7
D: .

CDR3: CASSVTGYNTEAFF
DNA: TGCGCCAGCAGCGTGACAGGGTATAACACTGAAGCTTTCTTT
size: .
V: TRBV5-1
J: TRBJ1-1
D: TRBD1

CDR3: CSVVPWDRGNNEQFF
DNA: TGCAGCGTGGTTCCCTGGGACAGGGGCAACAATGAGCAGTTCTTC
size: .
V: TRBV29-1
J: TRBJ2-1
D: TRBD1

CDR3: CASSEEGVLETQYF
DNA: TGTGCCAGCAGTGAAGAGGGGGTGCTGGAGACCCAGTACTTC
size: .
V: TRBV5-4
J: TRBJ2-5
D: .

CDR3: CASSLVTGEETQYF
DNA: TGTGCCAGCAGTCTAGTGACAGGGGAAGAGACCCAGTACTTC
size: .
V: TRBV2
J: TRBJ2-5
D: TRBD1

CDR3: CASSEYNAGRSEAFF
DNA: TGTGCCAGCAGTGAATATAACGCCGGGAGGTCTGAAGCTTTCTTT
size: .
V: TRBV25-1
J: TRBJ1-1
D: .

CDR3: CASSLMASTDTQYF
DNA: TGTGCCAGCAGTTTAATGGCCAGCACAGATACGCAGTATTTT
size: .
V: TRBV27
J: TRBJ2-3
D: .

CDR3: CASSLGTRQHYEQYF
DNA: TGTGCCAGCAGTCTGGGGACTCGACAACACTACGAGCAGTACTTC
size: .
V: TRBV6-1
J: TRBJ2-7
D: .

CDR3: CASSVVGGTNEQFF
DNA: TGTGCCAGCAGCGTAGTCGGCGGGACGAATGAGCAGTTCTTC
size: .
V: TRBV9
J: TRBJ2-1
D: .

CDR3: CASSPESRNSEQFF
DNA: TGTGCCAGCTCACCAGAATCTAGAAACTCTGAGCAGTTCTTC
size: .
V: TRBV18
J: TRBJ2-1
D: .

CDR3: CASSSTGGEQYF
DNA: TGTGCCAGCAGCTCGACAGGGGGAGAGCAGTACTTC
size: .
V: TRBV7-3
J: TRBJ2-7
D: TRBD1

CDR3: CASSVGRGGFGGFSSEQYF
DNA: TGTGCCAGCAGCGTAGGTAGGGGGGGATTTGGAGGTTTCTCCTCCGAGCAGTACTTC
size: .
V: TRBV9
J: TRBJ2-7
D: .

CDR3: CASRGAGELFF
DNA: TGTGCCAGCAGGGGGGCCGGGGAGCTGTTTTTT
size: .
V: TRBV19
J: TRBJ2-2
D: .

CDR3: CASSAGAGGSGGYNEQFF
DNA: TGTGCCAGCAGCGCTGGTGCTGGGGGTAGCGGGGGGTACAATGAGCAGTTCTTC
size: .
V: TRBV9
J: TRBJ2-1
D: TRBD2

CDR3: CASSPQQGSSGNTIYF
DNA: TGTGCCAGCTCACCACAGCAGGGAAGCTCTGGAAACACCATATATTTT
size: .
V: TRBV18
J: TRBJ1-3
D: .

CDR3: CAWSPVADTQYF
DNA: TGTGCCTGGAGTCCAGTAGCCGATACGCAGTATTTT
size: .
V: TRBV30
J: TRBJ2-3
D: .

CDR3: CASSHEGGQGANTEAFF
DNA: TGTGCCAGCAGCCACGAGGGGGGACAGGGGGCGAACACTGAAGCTTTCTTT
size: .
V: TRBV4-2
J: TRBJ1-1
D: TRBD1

CDR3: CASSRRLAGAGGEETQYF
DNA: TGCGCCAGCAGCCGACGACTAGCGGGAGCGGGGGGGGAGGAGACCCAGTACTTC
size: .
V: TRBV5-1
J: TRBJ2-5
D: TRBD2

CDR3: CASSLGRETQYF
DNA: TGCGCCAGCAGCTTGGGGAGGGAGACCCAGTACTTC
size: .
V: TRBV5-1
J: TRBJ2-5
D: .

CDR3: CASSIRTEQFF
DNA: TGTGCCAGTAGTATACGGACAGAGCAGTTCTTC
size: .
V: TRBV19
J: TRBJ2-1
D: .